This T cell receptor beta chain was sequenced in a study of blood T cell repertoires in COVID-19. Seattle patient enrollment occurred during active infection, with longitudinal follow-up thereafter. Clones were sequenced by immunoSEQ multiplex PCR, and TCRdb holds only the in-frame ones, with some missing. The data show approximately 190,000 clones, about 80% seen once. The CDR3 contains 18 residues. Looked up from germline, CDR1 is SQVTM and CDR2 is ANQGSEA. J was trimmed by 1 base and V by 3 bases; bases with no gene match: 12. The source is a woman aged 60 to 75 with COVID-19, enrolled during active disease. Sequenced: peripheral blood. The chain combines TRBV29-1 with TRBJ2-3; 11 nucleotides agree with TRBD2. This CDR3 is CSVEGFRLAGTRTDTQYF. The CDR3, as DNA: TGCAGCGTTGAGGGGTTTAGACTAGCGGGGACCCGCACAGATACGCAGTATTTT.